This entry features one T cell receptor (beta chain) sequence. These data originate in a study of cytomegalovirus exposure and HLA in healthy donors. Sequencing was performed with immunoSEQ multiplex PCR; in TCRdb, only in-frame clones are kept and a portion is missing. The repertoire holds some 110,000 clones, with roughly 90% as singletons. V was trimmed by 7 bases and J by 0 bases, leaving 20 bases between them. Germline values: CDR1 SGHRS, CDR2 YFSETQ. The CDR3 consists of 17 residues. This TCR came from a young woman in good health and CMV-seropositive. The chain recombines TRBV5-1 with TRBJ1-3; tentatively, D is TRBD1 (5 bases). Material: PBMCs. The CDR3 region is CASLPFFRERSGNTIYF. In DNA form, the CDR3 reads TGCGCCAGCCTACCATTCTTCAGGGAACGCTCTGGAAACACCATATATTTT.